Following are 31 T cell receptor beta chains from one sample sequenced in a study of early stage breast cancer tumors. Generated by immunoSEQ multiplex PCR, the TCRdb table keeps only in-frame clones and is missing some. The table records tens of thousands of clones, just over 90% of them present only once. The sample taken for sequencing was blood. Receptors originate from a person between 65 and 79 years old with breast cancer.

This chain connects TRBV7-2 to TRBJ2-5; 14 nucleotides line up with TRBD2. The CDR3 contains 18 residues. Germline values: CDR1 SGHTA, CDR2 FQGNSA. Trimming took 4 bases from V and 2 from J; bases not matched to a gene: 9. The CDR3 DNA follows: TGTGCCAGCAGCTCGTTACCGGGACTAGCGGGGGCTCAAGAGACCCAGTACTTC. It encodes CASSSLPGLAGAQETQYF.

The chain employs TRBV2 and TRBJ2-3; tentatively, D is TRBD1 (5 bases). Per the germline V gene, CDR1 is SNHLY and CDR2 is FYNNEI. The CDR3 totals 15 residues. Trimming removed 6 bases at V and 4 bases at J, with 17 bases between. In DNA form, the CDR3 reads TGTGCCAGCAGGGGCGACAGCCACCCAGCAGATACGCAGTATTTT. Translating gives CASRGDSHPADTQYF.

This clone was observed a handful of times. V and J are TRBV7-6 and TRBJ1-1; D not certain. The CDR3 runs to 15 residues. V shed 1 base and J shed 1 base, with 10 bases lying between them. CDR1 is SGHVS, CDR2 FNYEAQ, per germline. Here the CDR3 reads CASSLGRVQNTEAFF. CDR3 coding DNA: TGTGCCAGCAGCTTAGGGAGGGTACAGAACACTGAAGCTTTCTTT.

This rearrangement joins TRBV7-8 to TRBJ2-4; TRBD2 aligns across 7 bases. Germline V gene lookup returns CDR1 SGHVS and CDR2 FQNEAQ. The CDR3 sequence is 17 residues long. The junction had 13 bases not matched to a gene; V was cut back by 7 bases and J by 1 base. The CDR3 coding sequence is TGTGCCAGCACCTGGAGAGCGGGACGATTGGCCAAAAACATTCAGTACTTC. This codes for CASTWRAGRLAKNIQYF.

This clone came up a few times. The chain is built from TRBV5-1 and TRBJ1-1; no clear D. The germline V gene encodes CDR1 SGHRS and CDR2 YFSETQ. The V and J ends lost 4 bases and 7 bases respectively, with 8 bases between them. CDR3 size: 11 residues. CDR3 in amino acids: CASSERNEAFF. CDR3 DNA sequence: TGCGCCAGCAGCGAGAGAAATGAAGCTTTCTTT. The whole variable domain, remainder taken from reference TRBV5-1 and TRBJ1-1, is KAGVTQTPRYLIKTRGQQVTLSCSPISGHRSVSWYQQTPGQGLQFLFEYFSETQRNKGNFPGRFSGRQFSNSRSEMNVSTLELGDSALYLCASSERNEAFFGQGTRLTVV.

The V call is TRBV7-2, the J call TRBJ2-7; 9 bases align to TRBD1. The germline gives CDR1 SGHTA, CDR2 FQGNSA. Unmatched junction bases numbered 4, after V lost 4 bases and J lost 3 bases. This CDR3 is built from 14 residues. The CDR3 loop reads CASSSGDRVYEQYF. CDR3 nucleotide sequence: TGTGCCAGCAGCTCCGGGGACAGGGTCTACGAGCAGTACTTC.

The chain has TRBV7-2 and TRBJ2-1; 7 bases are a match to TRBD2. The germline V gene has CDR1 SGHTA and CDR2 FQGNSA. V lost 0 bases, J lost 3 bases, and 2 bases stayed unmatched. The CDR3 is 15 amino acids. CDR3 DNA sequence: TGTGCCAGCAGCTTAGCTGCTAGCGGCTACAATGAGCAGTTCTTC. Protein product: CASSLAASGYNEQFF.

The chain employs TRBV30 and TRBJ1-6; TRBD1 agrees at 10 bases. V gave up 3 bases and J gave up 10 bases; unmatched junction bases: 18. This CDR3 has 18 amino acids. Germline CDR1 is GTSNPN and CDR2 is SVGIG (reference sequence). In DNA, the CDR3 is TGTGCCTGGAGGGGTCGACAGGGGGCGGGGATGGGAACGTCACCCCTCCACTTT. The encoded protein is CAWRGRQGAGMGTSPLHF.

Here the CDR3 DNA reads TGTGCCAGCAGCTTGTTAGCGCTGACTAGCGGGGGGCCCTACGAGCAGTACTTC. Its translation is CASSLLALTSGGPYEQYF. The rearrangement joins TRBV7-6 to TRBJ2-7, with TRBD2 matching 13 bases. This CDR3 comprises 18 residues. Germline CDR1 reads SGHVS; CDR2 reads FNYEAQ. V shed 3 bases and J 2 bases; nucleotides not matched to a gene: 10.

The V and J genes are TRBV7-2 and TRBJ2-3; 11 bases are a match to TRBD2. J gave up 1 base and V 5 bases, and 5 bases lay outside the gene matches. This CDR3 comprises 16 residues. The germline gives CDR1 SGHTA, CDR2 FQGNSA. Written as DNA, the CDR3 is TGTGCCAGCAGCCCCCTTAGCGGGGGGGGCACAGATACGCAGTATTTT. Residues: CASSPLSGGGTDTQYF.

This chain connects TRBV7-2 to TRBJ2-7, with D possibly matching TRBD2 (5 bases). The V gene lost 1 base and the J gene lost 1 base, with 8 bases spanning the gap. Germline values: CDR1 SGHTA, CDR2 FQGNSA. This CDR3 comprises 14 residues. CDR3 loop: CASSLVRGSYEQYF. As DNA, the CDR3 is TGTGCCAGCAGCTTAGTTCGGGGTTCCTACGAGCAGTACTTC. The full variable domain, rest sourced from reference TRBV7-2 and TRBJ2-7, is GAGVSQSPSNKVTEKGKDVELRCDPISGHTALYWYRQSLGQGLEFLIYFQGNSAPDKSGLPSDRFSAERTGGSVSTLTIQRTQQEDSAVYLCASSLVRGSYEQYFGPGTRLTVT.

The V gene is TRBV27, the J gene TRBJ2-5; 13 nucleotides agree with TRBD2. V dropped 5 bases and J dropped 3; count of bases not matched to a gene: 3. Germline V gene sequence: CDR1 MNHEY, CDR2 SMNVEV (reference sequence). The length of the CDR3 is 15 residues. Here the CDR3 DNA reads TGTGCCAGCAGTCCCGGACTAGCGGGGGAAGAGACCCAGTACTTC. Translating gives CASSPGLAGEETQYF.

The chain recombines TRBV9 with TRBJ1-5; unclear D gene. V gave up 4 bases and J gave up 9 bases, with 17 bases separating them. The CDR3 is made up of 14 amino acids. Per germline, CDR1 SGDLS and CDR2 YYNGEE. The CDR3 DNA reads as TGTGCCAGCAGCTTCCGACTGGGTGGTTCGCCCCAGCATTTT. As protein: CASSFRLGGSPQHF. The whole variable domain, filled in from reference TRBV9 and TRBJ1-5, reads DSGVTQTPKHLITATGQRVTLRCSPRSGDLSVYWYQQSLDQGLQFLIQYYNGEERAKGNILERFSAQQFPDLHSELNLSSLELGDSALYFCASSFRLGGSPQHFGDGTRLSIL.

This clone was seen a few times. J is TRBJ1-6 and V is TRBV9; 9 nucleotides align to TRBD1. With 3 bases clipped from V and 9 bases from J, the junction kept 7 bases outside the gene matches. Germline V gene lookup returns CDR1 SGDLS and CDR2 YYNGEE. CDR3 length: 15 residues. The CDR3 sequence is CASSAGTGMGSPLHF. DNA for the CDR3: TGTGCCAGCAGCGCCGGGACAGGGATGGGTTCACCCCTCCACTTT.

V gene TRBV25-1 combines with J gene TRBJ1-3; D gene unclear. The ends were cut back, 6 bases at V and 0 bases at J, with 12 bases in the middle. Germline V gene lookup returns CDR1 MGHDK and CDR2 SYGVNS. The CDR3 totals 15 residues. CDR3 in DNA: TGTGCCAGCAGCGCCACAGCCACCTCTGGAAACACCATATATTTT. It translates to CASSATATSGNTIYF.

This clone has just a few counts. This chain joins TRBV2 and TRBJ1-2; D unclear. This CDR3 is 13 amino acids long. The germline V gene encodes CDR1 SNHLY and CDR2 FYNNEI. Trimming cost V 6 bases and J 0 bases, with 8 bases left between them. CDR3 region: CASRANTNYGYTF. The CDR3 nucleotides read TGTGCCAGCAGGGCCAACACTAACTATGGCTACACCTTC.

The rearrangement joins TRBV30 to TRBJ1-2; 7 bases fit TRBD1. J lost 8 bases, V lost 5 bases, and 8 bases had no gene match. The CDR3 length is 12 residues. Germline-derived CDR1 and CDR2 are GTSNPN and SVGIG (reference sequence). The CDR3 sequence is CAWHTGEGGYTF. The CDR3, as DNA: TGTGCCTGGCATACAGGGGAAGGAGGCTACACCTTC.

CDR3 nucleotides: TGTGCCAGTAGGACCGGACAGGTCCGGTATGGCTACACCTTC. Encoded protein: CASRTGQVRYGYTF. This chain connects TRBV19 to TRBJ1-2; TRBD1 aligns across 7 bases. The CDR3 spans 14 residues. The V and J ends lost 6 bases and 5 bases, in that order; junction bases with no gene match: 9. Germline CDR1 and CDR2: LNHDA and SQIVND (reference sequence).

The gene calls are TRBV7-2 and TRBJ2-3, with 10 bases fitting TRBD2. The V segment lost 0 bases and the J segment 0 bases; nucleotides outside the gene matches: 9. This CDR3 has 19 amino acids. Germline assignment: CDR1 SGHTA and CDR2 FQGNSA. The CDR3 spells CASSLARPAGGPSTDTQYF. The CDR3 DNA sequence: TGTGCCAGCAGCTTAGCGCGGCCAGCGGGGGGGCCTAGCACAGATACGCAGTATTTT. The variable domain in full, completed from reference TRBV7-2 and TRBJ2-3, reads GAGVSQSPSNKVTEKGKDVELRCDPISGHTALYWYRQSLGQGLEFLIYFQGNSAPDKSGLPSDRFSAERTGGSVSTLTIQRTQQEDSAVYLCASSLARPAGGPSTDTQYFGPGTRLTVL.

V usage is TRBV5-1 and J usage is TRBJ2-3; the D is unclear. Germline CDR1 reads SGHRS; CDR2 reads YFSETQ. Trimming took off 0 bases at V and 7 bases at J, with 18 bases between the two ends. The CDR3 runs to 16 residues. CDR3 region: CASSLGFAVGGNTQYF. DNA for the CDR3: TGCGCCAGCAGCTTGGGTTTTGCGGTCGGCGGAAATACGCAGTATTTT.

The rearrangement uses TRBV11-3 and TRBJ2-2; 7 nucleotides line up with TRBD1. This CDR3 is built from 16 residues. V lost 5 bases and J lost 5; bases outside the gene matches: 11. Germline CDR1 and CDR2: SGHNT and YENEEA. The CDR3 is CASSRGQRVRTGELFF. DNA for the CDR3: TGTGCCAGCAGCCGGGGACAGCGCGTTAGGACCGGGGAGCTGTTTTTT.

V usage is TRBV5-4 and J usage is TRBJ2-3, with TRBD2 as a possible D gene (7 bases). The length of the CDR3 is 14 residues. Germline V gene data show CDR1 as SGHNT and CDR2 as YYREEE (reference sequence). The V and J ends lost 4 bases and 4 bases respectively, with 13 bases between them. The CDR3 is CASSPGGGADTQYF. CDR3 DNA: TGTGCCAGCAGCCCGGGGGGCGGGGCAGATACGCAGTATTTT.

The V call is TRBV7-3, the J call TRBJ1-1; possibly TRBD1 for D (5 bases). Looked up from germline, CDR1 is SGHTA and CDR2 is FQGTGA. Deletions cut 5 bases from V and 4 bases from J, with 14 bases between. This CDR3 spans 14 amino acids. The CDR3, as DNA: TGTGCCAGCAGCGCTAACACAGGAGTCACTGAAGCTTTCTTT. It codes for CASSANTGVTEAFF.

The gene calls are TRBV7-3 and TRBJ1-1; 7 nucleotides agree with TRBD1. CDR1 and CDR2 (germline): SGHTA, FQGTGA. The CDR3 sequence is 14 residues long. J gave up 4 bases and V 1 base, and 3 bases lay outside the gene matches. The CDR3 region has the DNA TGTGCCAGCAGCTTAAGTCCAGGGGGCACTGAAGCTTTCTTT. Translating gives CASSLSPGGTEAFF.

CDR3 nucleotide sequence: TGTGCCAGCAACTCTATAGCGGGAGTAAGATATACGCAGTATTTT. It translates to CASNSIAGVRYTQYF. This chain links TRBV2 with TRBJ2-3, with TRBD2 identical over 9 bases. The CDR3 is made up of 15 amino acids. V trimming: 7 bases; J trimming: 7 bases; junction bases outside the gene matches: 12. Germline-derived CDR1 and CDR2 are SNHLY and FYNNEI.

The chain uses TRBV28 and TRBJ1-4, with 7 bases identical to TRBD1. J lost 8 bases, V lost 6 bases, and 9 bases had no gene match. The CDR3 runs 14 residues. The germline V gene encodes CDR1 MDHEN and CDR2 SYDVKM. The DNA for the CDR3 is TGTGCCAGCAGAAGGGACAGAGTATTCGAAAAACTGTTTTTT. It yields the protein CASRRDRVFEKLFF.

The chain joins TRBV30 to TRBJ2-5, with 11 bases matching TRBD2. The CDR3 is 17 residues long. J was trimmed by 4 bases and V by 2 bases; bases with no gene match: 12. Germline V lookup: CDR1 GTSNPN, CDR2 SVGIG (reference sequence). Here the CDR3 reads CAWSPRGLAGGGETQYF. The DNA of the CDR3 is TGTGCCTGGAGTCCGCGGGGGCTAGCGGGAGGAGGAGAGACCCAGTACTTC.

V and J are TRBV9 and TRBJ1-2; D uncertain. Germline V CDR1 and CDR2: SGDLS, YYNGEE. The CDR3 has 12 residues. V lost 4 bases to trimming and J lost 2 bases, with 6 bases between them. CDR3 sequence: CASSSLNYGYTF. For the CDR3, the DNA is TGTGCCAGCAGCTCCCTAAACTATGGCTACACCTTC.

The chain combines TRBV2 with TRBJ1-6; unclear D gene. CDR3 length: 13 amino acids. Germline V gene lookup returns CDR1 SNHLY and CDR2 FYNNEI. V was shortened by 4 bases and J by 11 bases, with 12 bases between the two germline ends. CDR3 region: CASSGQEWTPLHF. CDR3 bases: TGTGCCAGCAGTGGCCAGGAATGGACACCCCTCCACTTT. The variable domain in full, completed from reference TRBV2 and TRBJ1-6, reads EPEVTQTPSHQVTQMGQEVILRCVPISNHLYFYWYRQILGQKVEFLVSFYNNEISEKSEIFDDQFSVERPDGSNFTLKIRSTKLEDSAMYFCASSGQEWTPLHFGNGTRLTVT.

The rearrangement joins TRBV27 to TRBJ2-7, with 11 bases matching TRBD1. CDR1 MNHEY and CDR2 SMNVEV come from the germline V gene (reference sequence). CDR3 length: 14 amino acids. The trim removed 6 bases at V and 3 bases at J, leaving 4 bases unmatched. CDR3 amino acids: CASRRTGGGYEQYF. The CDR3 DNA reads as TGTGCCAGCAGGCGGACAGGGGGCGGCTACGAGCAGTACTTC.

This chain's CDR3 is CASRLAGAYNEQFF. The CDR3 DNA reads TGTGCCAGCAGGTTAGCGGGGGCCTACAATGAGCAGTTCTTC. This rearrangement joins TRBV28 to TRBJ2-1; TRBD2 matches at 9 bases. J gave up 2 bases and V 6 bases, and 2 bases lay outside the gene matches. Germline V gene sequence: CDR1 MDHEN, CDR2 SYDVKM. This CDR3 comprises 14 residues.